This record concerns one TCR beta chain sequence. The sample belongs to a study of cytomegalovirus exposure and HLA in healthy donors. This PCR relied on a set of 60 Vbeta primers and 13 Jbeta primers. In the original analysis: Later, 80 million or so unique TCR beta chains were counted in an analysis, and about 10 million of them were shared. Assay used: immunoSEQ multiplex PCR; TCRdb lists only in-frame clones, some missing. V, J and clone size are taken as reported in that table, and D and trimming were inferred from the DNA itself. The sample yields roughly 130,000 clones, more than 65% seen once. CDR1 and CDR2 from the germline V gene are MNHEY and SVGAGI. The CDR3 contains 11 residues. Trimming cost V 8 bases and J 2 bases, with 4 bases left between them.

The sequencing sample was made of PBMCs. This sequence joins TRBV6-5 and TRBJ2-1; no firm D call. The source is a middle-aged man in good health and CMV-seronegative. CDR3 in DNA: TGTGCCAGCTCAGCCTACAATGAGCAGTTCTTC. Its protein product is CASSAYNEQFF.